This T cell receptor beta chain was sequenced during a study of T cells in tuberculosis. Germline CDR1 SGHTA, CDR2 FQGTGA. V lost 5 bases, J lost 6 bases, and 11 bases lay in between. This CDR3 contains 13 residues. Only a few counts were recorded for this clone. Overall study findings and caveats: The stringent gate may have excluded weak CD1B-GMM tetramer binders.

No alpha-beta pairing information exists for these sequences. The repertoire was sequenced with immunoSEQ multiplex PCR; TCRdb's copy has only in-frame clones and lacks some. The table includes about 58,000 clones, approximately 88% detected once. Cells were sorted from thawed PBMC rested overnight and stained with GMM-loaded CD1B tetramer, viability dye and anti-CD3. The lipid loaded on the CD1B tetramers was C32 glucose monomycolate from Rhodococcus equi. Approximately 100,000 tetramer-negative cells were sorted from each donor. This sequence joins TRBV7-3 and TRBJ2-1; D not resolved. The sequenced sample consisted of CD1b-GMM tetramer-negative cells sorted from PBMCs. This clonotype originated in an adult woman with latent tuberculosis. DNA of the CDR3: TGTGCCAGCAGCCCACTCCACCCCAATGAGCAGTTCTTC. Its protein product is CASSPLHPNEQFF.